The present T cell receptor beta chain was sequenced within a study of early T cells in non-severe SARS-CoV-2 infection. Study details: Sequencing input comprised bulk RNA from unsorted whole blood; chain pairing was not available.

Attached unique molecular identifiers marked individual cDNA molecules. TCRdb analysed the 5' RACE reads with MiXCR anew, one entry per CDR3 protein. Here the sample spans tens of thousands of distinct CDR3 sequences, about 12% being singletons. Worth noting for this clonotype: It is unclear where the CDR3 begins or ends on the DNA, so no DNA is shown, and the CDR3 is as TCRdb lists it.

The CDR3 is 12 amino acids in total, end residues counted. The germline V gene has CDR1 SQVTM and CDR2 ANQGSEA. The sequencing input was whole blood. The sequence was obtained from an adult who was a healthcare worker with PCR-confirmed SARS-CoV-2 infection or an uninfected control (not recorded which). The chain recombines TRBV29-1 with TRBJ2-7. CDR3 amino acids: CSVGVGSSEEYF.